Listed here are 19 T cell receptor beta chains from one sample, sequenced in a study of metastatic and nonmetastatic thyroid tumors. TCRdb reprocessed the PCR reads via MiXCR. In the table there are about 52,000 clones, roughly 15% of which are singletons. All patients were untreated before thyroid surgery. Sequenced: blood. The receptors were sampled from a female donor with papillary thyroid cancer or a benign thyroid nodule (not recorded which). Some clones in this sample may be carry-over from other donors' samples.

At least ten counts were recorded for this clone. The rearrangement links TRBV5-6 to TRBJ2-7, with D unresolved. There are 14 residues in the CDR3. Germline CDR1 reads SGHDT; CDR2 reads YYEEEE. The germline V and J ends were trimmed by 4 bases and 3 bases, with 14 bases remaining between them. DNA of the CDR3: TGTGCCAGCAGCGCTGGGATTCCGAACTACGAGCAGTACTTC. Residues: CASSAGIPNYEQYF.

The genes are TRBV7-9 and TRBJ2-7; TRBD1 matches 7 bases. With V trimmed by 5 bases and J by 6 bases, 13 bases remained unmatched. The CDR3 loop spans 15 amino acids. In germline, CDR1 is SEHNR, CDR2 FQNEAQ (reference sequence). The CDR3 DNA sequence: TGTGCCAGCAGCCCCACCGGGACAGTGGAAGTCGAGCAGTACTTC. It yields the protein CASSPTGTVEVEQYF.

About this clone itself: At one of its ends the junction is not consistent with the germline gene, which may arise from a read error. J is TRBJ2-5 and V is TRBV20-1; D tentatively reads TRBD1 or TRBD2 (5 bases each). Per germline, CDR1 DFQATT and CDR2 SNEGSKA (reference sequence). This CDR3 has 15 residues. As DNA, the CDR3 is TGCAGTGCTATTTTTGGGGGAGCGGTGGGAGAGAACCAGTATTTC. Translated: CSAIFGGAVGENQYF.

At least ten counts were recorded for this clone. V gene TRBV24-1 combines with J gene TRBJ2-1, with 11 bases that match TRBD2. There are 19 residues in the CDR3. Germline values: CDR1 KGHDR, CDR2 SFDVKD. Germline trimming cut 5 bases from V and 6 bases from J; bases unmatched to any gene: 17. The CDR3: CATSGRGGNSGRVGNEQFF. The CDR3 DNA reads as TGTGCCACCAGTGGGAGAGGTGGCAATAGCGGGAGGGTAGGCAATGAGCAGTTCTTC.

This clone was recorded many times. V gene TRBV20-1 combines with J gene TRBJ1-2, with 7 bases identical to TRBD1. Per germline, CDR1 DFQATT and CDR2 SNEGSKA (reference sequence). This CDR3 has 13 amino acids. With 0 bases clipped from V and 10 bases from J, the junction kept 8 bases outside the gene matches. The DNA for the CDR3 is TGCAGTGCTAGAGACGGGACAGCCCTTGACTACACCTTC. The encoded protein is CSARDGTALDYTF.

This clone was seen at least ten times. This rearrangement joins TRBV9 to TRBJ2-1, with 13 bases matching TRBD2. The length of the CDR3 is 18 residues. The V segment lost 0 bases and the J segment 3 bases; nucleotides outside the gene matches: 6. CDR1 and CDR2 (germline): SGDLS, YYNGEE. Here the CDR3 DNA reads TGTGCCAGCAGCGTAGCTACAGGGACTAGCGGGAACTACAATGAGCAGTTCTTC. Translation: CASSVATGTSGNYNEQFF.

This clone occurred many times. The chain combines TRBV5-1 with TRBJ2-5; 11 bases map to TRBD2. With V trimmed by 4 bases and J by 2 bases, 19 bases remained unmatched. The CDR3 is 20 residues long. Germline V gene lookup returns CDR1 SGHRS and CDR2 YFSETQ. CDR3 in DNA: TGCGCCAGCAGCAAAACTGGGGGACTAGCGGTCGGGCGGGAGCAAGAGACCCAGTACTTC. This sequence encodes CASSKTGGLAVGREQETQYF.

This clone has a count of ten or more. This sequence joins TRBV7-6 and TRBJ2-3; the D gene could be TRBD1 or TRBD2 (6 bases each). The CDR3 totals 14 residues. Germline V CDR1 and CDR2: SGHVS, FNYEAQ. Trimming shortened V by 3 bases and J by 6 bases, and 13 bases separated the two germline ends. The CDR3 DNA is TGTGCCAGCAGCTTGGCAGGGGAGGTTGATACGCAGTATTTT. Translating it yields CASSLAGEVDTQYF.

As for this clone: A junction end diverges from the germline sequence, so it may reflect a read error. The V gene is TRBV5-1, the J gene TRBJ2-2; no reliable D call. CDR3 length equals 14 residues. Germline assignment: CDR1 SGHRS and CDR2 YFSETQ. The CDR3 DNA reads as TGCGCCAGCAGCTTCGGTACAGTCACCGTGGAGCTGTTTTTT. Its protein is CASSFGTVTVELFF.

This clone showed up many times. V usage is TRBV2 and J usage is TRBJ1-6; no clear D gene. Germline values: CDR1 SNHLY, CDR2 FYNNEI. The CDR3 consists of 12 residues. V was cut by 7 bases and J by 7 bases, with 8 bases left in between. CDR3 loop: CASIGWNSPLHF. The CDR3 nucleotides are TGTGCCAGCATCGGCTGGAATTCACCCCTCCACTTT.

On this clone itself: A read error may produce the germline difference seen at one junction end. CDR3 protein: CSAIFGGAVRENQYF. The CDR3 DNA reads as TGCAGTGCTATTTTTGGGGGAGCGGTGAGAGAGAACCAGTACTTC. This chain uses TRBV20-1 with TRBJ2-5; either TRBD1 or TRBD2 may fit D (5 bases each). This CDR3 has 15 residues. The V gene's germline CDR1 is DFQATT and CDR2 SNEGSKA (reference sequence).

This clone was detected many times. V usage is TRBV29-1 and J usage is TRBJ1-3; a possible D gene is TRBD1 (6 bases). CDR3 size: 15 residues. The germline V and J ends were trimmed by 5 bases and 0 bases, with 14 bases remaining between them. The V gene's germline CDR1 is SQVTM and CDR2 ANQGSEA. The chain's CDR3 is CSVLDRRISGNTIYF. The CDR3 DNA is TGCAGCGTTCTCGACAGGAGAATCTCTGGAAACACCATATATTTT.

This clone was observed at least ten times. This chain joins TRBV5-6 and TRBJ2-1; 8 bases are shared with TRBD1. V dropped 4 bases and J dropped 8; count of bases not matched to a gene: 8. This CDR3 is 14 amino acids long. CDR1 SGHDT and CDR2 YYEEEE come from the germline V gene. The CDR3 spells CASSVRTGFDEQFF. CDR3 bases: TGTGCCAGCAGCGTCCGGACAGGGTTTGATGAGCAGTTCTTC.

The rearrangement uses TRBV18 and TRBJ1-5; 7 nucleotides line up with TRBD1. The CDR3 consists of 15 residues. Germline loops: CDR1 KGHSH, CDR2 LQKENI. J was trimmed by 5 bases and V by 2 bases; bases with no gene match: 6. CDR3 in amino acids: CASSPNTGVYQPQHF. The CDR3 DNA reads TGTGCCAGCTCACCAAACACAGGGGTGTATCAGCCCCAGCATTTT.

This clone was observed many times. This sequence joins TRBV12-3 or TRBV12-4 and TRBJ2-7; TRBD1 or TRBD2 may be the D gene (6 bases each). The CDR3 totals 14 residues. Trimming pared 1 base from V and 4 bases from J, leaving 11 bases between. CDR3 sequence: CASSLERGVYEQYF. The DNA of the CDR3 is TGTGCCAGCAGTTTAGAAAGGGGGGTTTACGAGCAGTACTTC.

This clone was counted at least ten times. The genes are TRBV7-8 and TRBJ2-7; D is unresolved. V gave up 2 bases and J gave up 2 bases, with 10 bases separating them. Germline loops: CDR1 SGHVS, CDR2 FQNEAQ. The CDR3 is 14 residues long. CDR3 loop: CASSLLTDPYEQYF. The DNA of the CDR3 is TGTGCCAGCAGCTTACTGACCGATCCCTACGAGCAGTACTTC.

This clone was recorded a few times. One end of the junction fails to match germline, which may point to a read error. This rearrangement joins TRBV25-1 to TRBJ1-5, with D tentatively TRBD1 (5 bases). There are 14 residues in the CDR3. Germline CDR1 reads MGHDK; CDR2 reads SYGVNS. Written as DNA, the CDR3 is TGTGCCAGCAGTGCCACTGGGGGTGGTCAGCCCCAGAATTTT. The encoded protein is CASSATGGGQPQNF.

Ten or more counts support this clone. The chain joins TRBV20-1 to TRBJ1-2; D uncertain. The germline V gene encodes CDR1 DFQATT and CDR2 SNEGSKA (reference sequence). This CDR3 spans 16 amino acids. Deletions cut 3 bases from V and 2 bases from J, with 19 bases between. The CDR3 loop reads CSASEPTRGGNYGYTF. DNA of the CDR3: TGCAGTGCTAGTGAGCCTACTAGAGGTGGGAACTATGGCTACACCTTC.

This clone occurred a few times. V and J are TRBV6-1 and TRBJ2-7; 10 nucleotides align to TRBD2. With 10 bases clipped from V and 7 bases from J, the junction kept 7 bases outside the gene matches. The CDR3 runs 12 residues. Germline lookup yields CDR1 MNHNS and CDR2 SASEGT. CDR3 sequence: CAISSGRGEQYF. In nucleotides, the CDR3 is TGTGCCATTTCCAGCGGGAGGGGAGAGCAGTACTTC.